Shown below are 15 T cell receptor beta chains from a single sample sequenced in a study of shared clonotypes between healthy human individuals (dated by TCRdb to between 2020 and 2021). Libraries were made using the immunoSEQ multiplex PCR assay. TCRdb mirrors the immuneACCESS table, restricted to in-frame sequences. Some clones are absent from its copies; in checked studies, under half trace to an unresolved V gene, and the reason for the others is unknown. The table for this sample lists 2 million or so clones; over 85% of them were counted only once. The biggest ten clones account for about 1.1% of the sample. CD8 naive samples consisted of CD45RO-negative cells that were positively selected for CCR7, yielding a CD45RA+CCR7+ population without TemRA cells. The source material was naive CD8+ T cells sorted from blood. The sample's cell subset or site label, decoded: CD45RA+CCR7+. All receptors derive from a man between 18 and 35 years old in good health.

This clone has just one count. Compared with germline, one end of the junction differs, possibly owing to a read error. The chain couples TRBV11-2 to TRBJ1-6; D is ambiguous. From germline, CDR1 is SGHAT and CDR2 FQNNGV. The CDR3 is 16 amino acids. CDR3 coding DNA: TGTGCCAGCACCTCTTACCTAAATTTGGATAACTCACCCCTCCACTTT. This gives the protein CASTSYLNLDNSPLHF. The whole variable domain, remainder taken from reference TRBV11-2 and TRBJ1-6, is EAGVAQSPRYKIIEKRQSVAFWCNPISGHATLYWYQQILGQGPKLLIQFQNNGVVDDSQLPKDRFSAERLKGVDSTLKIQPAKLEDSAVYLCASTSYLNLDNSPLHFGNGTRLTVT.

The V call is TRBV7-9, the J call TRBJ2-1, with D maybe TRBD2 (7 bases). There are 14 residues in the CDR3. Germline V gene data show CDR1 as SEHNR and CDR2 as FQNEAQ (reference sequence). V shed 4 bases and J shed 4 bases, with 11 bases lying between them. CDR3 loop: CASSWGGMYNEQFF. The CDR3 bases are TGTGCCAGCAGCTGGGGGGGCATGTACAATGAGCAGTTCTTC.

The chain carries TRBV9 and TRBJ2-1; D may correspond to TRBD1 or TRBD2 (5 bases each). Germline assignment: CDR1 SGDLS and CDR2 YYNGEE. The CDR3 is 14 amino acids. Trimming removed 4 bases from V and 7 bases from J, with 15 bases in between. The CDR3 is CASSSRDLLNEQFF. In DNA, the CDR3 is TGTGCCAGCAGCTCACGGGACCTCCTGAATGAGCAGTTCTTC.

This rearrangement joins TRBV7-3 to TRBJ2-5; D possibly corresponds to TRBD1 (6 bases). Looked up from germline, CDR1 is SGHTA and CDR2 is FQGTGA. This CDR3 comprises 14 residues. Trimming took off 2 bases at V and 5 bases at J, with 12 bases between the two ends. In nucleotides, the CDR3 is TGTGCCAGCAGCTTAGGTCAGGGGAAGGAGACCCAGTACTTC. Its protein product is CASSLGQGKETQYF.

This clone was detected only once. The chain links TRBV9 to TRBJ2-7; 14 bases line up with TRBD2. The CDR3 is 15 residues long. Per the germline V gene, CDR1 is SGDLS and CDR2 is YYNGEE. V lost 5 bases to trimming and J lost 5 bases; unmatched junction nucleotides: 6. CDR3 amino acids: CASSIGGLAGDEQYF. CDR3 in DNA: TGTGCCAGCAGTATAGGGGGACTAGCGGGAGACGAGCAGTACTTC.

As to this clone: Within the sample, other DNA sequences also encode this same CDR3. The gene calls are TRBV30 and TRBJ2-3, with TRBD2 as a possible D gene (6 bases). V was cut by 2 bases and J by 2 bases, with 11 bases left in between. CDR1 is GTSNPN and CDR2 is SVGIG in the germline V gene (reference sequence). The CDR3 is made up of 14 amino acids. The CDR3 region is CAWSLSGSTDTQYF. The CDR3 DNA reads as TGTGCCTGGAGTTTGAGCGGGTCCACAGATACGCAGTATTTT.

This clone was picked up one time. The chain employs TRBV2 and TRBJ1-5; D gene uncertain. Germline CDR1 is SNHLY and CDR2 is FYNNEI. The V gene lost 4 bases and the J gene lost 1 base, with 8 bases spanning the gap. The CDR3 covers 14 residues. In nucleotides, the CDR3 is TGTGCCAGCAGTGTGGGAATAAGCAATCAGCCCCAGCATTTT. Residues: CASSVGISNQPQHF.

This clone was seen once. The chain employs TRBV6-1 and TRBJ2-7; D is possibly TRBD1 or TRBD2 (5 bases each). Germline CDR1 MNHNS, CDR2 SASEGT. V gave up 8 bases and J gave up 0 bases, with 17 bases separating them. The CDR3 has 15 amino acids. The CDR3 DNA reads TGTGCCAGCGGACTCCGGGACGCCAGCTCCTACGAGCAGTACTTC. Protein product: CASGLRDASSYEQYF.

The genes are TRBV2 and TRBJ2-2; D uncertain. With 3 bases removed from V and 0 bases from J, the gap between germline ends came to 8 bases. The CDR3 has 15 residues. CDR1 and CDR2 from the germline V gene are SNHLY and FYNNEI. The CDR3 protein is CASSDAVTNTGELFF. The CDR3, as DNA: TGTGCCAGCAGTGACGCGGTTACGAACACCGGGGAGCTGTTTTTT.

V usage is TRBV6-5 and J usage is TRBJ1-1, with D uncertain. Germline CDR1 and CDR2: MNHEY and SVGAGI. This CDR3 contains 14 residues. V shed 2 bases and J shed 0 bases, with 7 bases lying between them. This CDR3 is CASSYTSLNTEAFF. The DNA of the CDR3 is TGTGCCAGCAGTTACACCTCATTGAACACTGAAGCTTTCTTT.

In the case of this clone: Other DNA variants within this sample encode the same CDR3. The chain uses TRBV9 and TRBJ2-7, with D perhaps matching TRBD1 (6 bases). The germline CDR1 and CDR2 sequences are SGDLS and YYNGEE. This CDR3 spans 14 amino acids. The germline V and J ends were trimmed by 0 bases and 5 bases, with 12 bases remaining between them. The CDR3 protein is CASSVGQGKDEQYF. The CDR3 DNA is TGTGCCAGCAGCGTAGGCCAGGGGAAGGACGAGCAGTACTTC. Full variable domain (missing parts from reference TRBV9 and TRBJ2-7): DSGVTQTPKHLITATGQRVTLRCSPRSGDLSVYWYQQSLDQGLQFLIQYYNGEERAKGNILERFSAQQFPDLHSELNLSSLELGDSALYFCASSVGQGKDEQYFGPGTRLTVT.

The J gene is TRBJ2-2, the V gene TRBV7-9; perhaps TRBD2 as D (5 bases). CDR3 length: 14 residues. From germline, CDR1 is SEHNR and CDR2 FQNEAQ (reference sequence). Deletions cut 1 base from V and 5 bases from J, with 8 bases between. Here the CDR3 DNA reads TGTGCCAGCAGCTTAGTTGAGGGTACCGGGGAGCTGTTTTTT. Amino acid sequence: CASSLVEGTGELFF.

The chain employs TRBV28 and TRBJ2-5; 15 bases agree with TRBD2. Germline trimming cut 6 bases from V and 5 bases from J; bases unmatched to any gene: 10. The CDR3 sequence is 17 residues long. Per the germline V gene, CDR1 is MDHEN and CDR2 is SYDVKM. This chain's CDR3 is CASSRRGTSGGPETQYF. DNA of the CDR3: TGTGCCAGCAGCCGAAGAGGGACTAGCGGGGGGCCGGAGACCCAGTACTTC.

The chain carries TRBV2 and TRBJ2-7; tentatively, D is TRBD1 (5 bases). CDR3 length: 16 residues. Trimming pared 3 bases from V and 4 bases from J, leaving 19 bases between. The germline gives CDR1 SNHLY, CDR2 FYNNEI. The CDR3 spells CASSDPRVGLVYEQYF. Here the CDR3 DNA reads TGTGCCAGCAGTGACCCTCGAGTGGGGCTAGTATACGAGCAGTACTTC.

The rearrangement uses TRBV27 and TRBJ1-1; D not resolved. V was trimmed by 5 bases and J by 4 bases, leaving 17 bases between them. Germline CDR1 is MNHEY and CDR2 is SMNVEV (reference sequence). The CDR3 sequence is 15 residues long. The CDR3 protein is CASSPFAGRSTEAFF. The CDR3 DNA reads TGTGCCAGCAGTCCCTTTGCGGGGAGGAGCACTGAAGCTTTCTTT.